A single sample gave rise to the 21 T cell receptor beta chains below, sequenced in a study of beta chain features in type 1 diabetes. What was sequenced were expressed TCRB transcripts, since all of the isolated RNA had been reverse transcribed. Sequencing used immunoSEQ multiplex PCR; TCRdb keeps in-frame clones, though not all of them. The sample contains about 330,000 clones, 9.5% to 12% of which appear only once. Sequencing was performed on naive CD4+ T cells from blood. The receptors were gathered from a woman in her thirties in good health.

This clone showed up just a few times. The rearrangement joins TRBV15 to TRBJ2-3; the D gene is possibly TRBD2 (5 bases). V was pared by 3 bases and J by 1 base, with 14 bases between. The CDR3 sequence is 16 residues long. CDR1 LNHNV and CDR2 YYDKDF come from the germline V gene (reference sequence). The DNA for the CDR3 is TGTGCCACCAGCAGTAGAGTAGAGGGAGGCACAGATACGCAGTATTTT. This encodes CATSSRVEGGTDTQYF. Full variable domain (rest looked up from reference TRBV15 and TRBJ2-3): DAMVIQNPRYQVTQFGKPVTLSCSQTLNHNVMYWYQQKSSQAPKLLFHYYDKDFNNEADTPDNFQSRRPNTSFCFLDIRSPGLGDTAMYLCATSSRVEGGTDTQYFGPGTRLTVL.

The J gene is TRBJ2-2, the V gene TRBV5-6; 10 bases match TRBD2. Losses at the gene ends were 0 bases for V and 6 bases for J; bases not matched to a gene: 5. The CDR3 is 16 amino acids. Germline CDR1 is SGHDT and CDR2 is YYEEEE. The CDR3 protein is CASSLVVLAGAGELFF. In DNA, the CDR3 is TGTGCCAGCAGCTTGGTAGTGCTAGCGGGAGCCGGGGAGCTGTTTTTT.

This clone was counted only a few times. V gene TRBV19 combines with J gene TRBJ2-5; 10 bases align to TRBD2. CDR3 length equals 15 residues. The trim removed 5 bases at V and 4 bases at J, leaving 7 bases unmatched. Germline V gives CDR1 LNHDA, CDR2 SQIVND (reference sequence). This chain's CDR3 is CASSVRLAGGETQYF. In DNA form, the CDR3 reads TGTGCCAGTAGTGTTCGACTAGCGGGCGGAGAGACCCAGTACTTC.

This clone has only a few counts. The gene calls are TRBV4-3 and TRBJ1-3, with D maybe TRBD1 (6 bases). There are 16 residues in the CDR3. Germline V lookup: CDR1 LGHNA, CDR2 YSLEER. V lost 0 bases to trimming and J lost 4 bases, with 13 bases between them. CDR3 sequence: CASSQDLPGDGNTIYF. The CDR3 nucleotides are TGCGCCAGCAGCCAAGACCTCCCAGGGGACGGAAACACCATATATTTT.

CDR3 sequence (DNA): TGTGCCAGCAGCCGGCTGGGCGGGACAGGGGGCTACAATGAGCAGTTCTTC. Residues: CASSRLGGTGGYNEQFF. The V and J genes are TRBV7-2 and TRBJ2-1, with 11 positions matching TRBD1. Losses at the gene ends were 5 bases for V and 3 bases for J; bases not matched to a gene: 9. The CDR3 is 17 amino acids. CDR1 is SGHTA and CDR2 is FQGNSA in the germline V gene. The full variable domain, its missing parts supplied by reference TRBV7-2 and TRBJ2-1, is GAGVSQSPSNKVTEKGKDVELRCDPISGHTALYWYRQSLGQGLEFLIYFQGNSAPDKSGLPSDRFSAERTGGSVSTLTIQRTQQEDSAVYLCASSRLGGTGGYNEQFFGPGTRLTVL.

The sample holds a few counts of this clone. The CDR3 nucleotides read TGTGCCAGCAGCGGGGGACAGACCTCCTACAATGAGCAGTTCTTC. Its translation: CASSGGQTSYNEQFF. The chain is built from TRBV9 and TRBJ2-1, with 7 bases identical to TRBD1. Germline V gives CDR1 SGDLS, CDR2 YYNGEE. The V and J ends lost 3 bases and 0 bases, in that order; junction bases with no gene match: 3. The CDR3 is 15 amino acids.

The chain carries TRBV27 and TRBJ2-7, with TRBD1 matching over 8 bases. V shed 4 bases and J 1 base; nucleotides not matched to a gene: 6. CDR1 and CDR2 (germline): MNHEY, SMNVEV (reference sequence). The CDR3 is 15 amino acids. CDR3 sequence: CASSWTGIRSYEQYF. CDR3 DNA: TGTGCCAGCAGTTGGACAGGGATCAGATCCTACGAGCAGTACTTC.

This clone has a handful of counts. The chain has TRBV14 and TRBJ1-4; possibly TRBD1 for D (5 bases). Trimming pared 2 bases from V and 5 bases from J, leaving 18 bases between. Germline-derived CDR1 and CDR2 are SGHDN and FVKESK. This CDR3 contains 17 residues. CDR3 sequence: CASSQLLGAGKNEKLFF. CDR3 DNA sequence: TGTGCCAGCAGCCAATTACTCGGAGCAGGGAAGAATGAAAAACTGTTTTTT.

The chain combines TRBV7-2 with TRBJ2-1; D possibly corresponds to TRBD2 (6 bases). Germline V gene lookup returns CDR1 SGHTA and CDR2 FQGNSA. Trimming cost V 5 bases and J 2 bases, with 13 bases left between them. The CDR3 runs 15 residues. CDR3 sequence reads: CASSPPGVTYNEQFF. DNA for the CDR3: TGTGCCAGCAGCCCTCCGGGAGTAACCTACAATGAGCAGTTCTTC. Supplemented by reference TRBV7-2 and TRBJ2-1, the full variable domain reads GAGVSQSPSNKVTEKGKDVELRCDPISGHTALYWYRQSLGQGLEFLIYFQGNSAPDKSGLPSDRFSAERTGGSVSTLTIQRTQQEDSAVYLCASSPPGVTYNEQFFGPGTRLTVL.

The sample holds a few counts of this clone. The chain is built from TRBV18 and TRBJ2-1; D gene uncertain. Germline V gives CDR1 KGHSH, CDR2 LQKENI. CDR3 size: 15 residues. Trimming removed 3 bases from V and 6 bases from J, with 15 bases in between. Here the CDR3 DNA reads TGTGCCAGCTCACCCGGGTCTACATCGGGCAATGAGCAGTTCTTC. Translating it yields CASSPGSTSGNEQFF.

Only a few counts were recorded for this clone. Other DNA variants within this sample encode the same CDR3. CDR3 sequence reads: CASSLTGLNTEAFF. Here the CDR3 DNA reads TGTGCCAGCAGTTTAACGGGGTTGAACACTGAAGCTTTCTTT. The chain couples TRBV27 to TRBJ1-1; D not certain. CDR1 is MNHEY, CDR2 SMNVEV, per germline (reference sequence). The germline V and J ends were trimmed by 2 bases and 0 bases, with 7 bases remaining between them. CDR3 length: 14 amino acids.

This chain connects TRBV4-2 to TRBJ1-2; 11 bases line up with TRBD1. Germline V CDR1 and CDR2: LGHNA, YNFKEQ. The CDR3 is made up of 15 amino acids. Unmatched junction bases numbered 2, after V lost 1 base and J lost 4 bases. CDR3 sequence: CASSQGTGGGYGYTF. The CDR3 bases are TGTGCCAGCAGCCAAGGGACAGGGGGCGGCTATGGCTACACCTTC.

This chain joins TRBV7-2 and TRBJ2-5; 7 nucleotides align to TRBD1. The CDR3 spans 15 residues. From germline, CDR1 is SGHTA and CDR2 FQGNSA. V dropped 1 base and J dropped 4; count of bases not matched to a gene: 6. CDR3 nucleotide sequence: TGTGCCAGCAGCTTAGTTGACAGGGCTAGAGAGACCCAGTACTTC. Translated: CASSLVDRARETQYF.

This clone was seen a handful of times. This chain uses TRBV10-3 with TRBJ2-5, with TRBD1 matching 9 bases. The germline V gene has CDR1 ENHRY and CDR2 SYGVKD. V was pared by 3 bases and J by 5 bases, with 4 bases of the junction left unmatched. The CDR3 extends over 14 amino acids. The CDR3 here is CAISEGQGRETQYF. The CDR3 bases are TGTGCCATCAGTGAAGGACAGGGGCGGGAGACCCAGTACTTC.

As concerns this clone: One end of the junction varies from germline; a read error may be responsible. The rearrangement uses TRBV7-7 and TRBJ2-2; D is possibly TRBD1 (5 bases). Germline loops: CDR1 SSHAT, CDR2 FNYEAQ (reference sequence). The CDR3 totals 15 residues. The CDR3 bases are TGTGCTAGCAGCCCCTCAGGGCAGAGCGCCGGGGAGCTGTTTTTT. This sequence encodes CASSPSGQSAGELFF.

As DNA, the CDR3 is TGTGCCAGCAGCCCCGGAGTAGGGGGCGCGGTCTATGGCTACACCTTC. It encodes CASSPGVGGAVYGYTF. V usage is TRBV7-9 and J usage is TRBJ1-2, with 7 nucleotides matching TRBD1. Germline-derived CDR1 and CDR2 are SEHNR and FQNEAQ (reference sequence). The ends lost 5 bases at V and 4 bases at J; junction bases unmatched: 13. The CDR3 is 16 amino acids.

This clone was recorded a few times. This chain uses TRBV28 with TRBJ2-7, with TRBD2 matching 9 bases. CDR1 and CDR2 (germline): MDHEN, SYDVKM. V shed 6 bases, J shed 1 base, and the junction held 10 bases outside the gene matches. The CDR3 is 16 residues long. Written as DNA, the CDR3 is TGTGCCAGCAGCCCGGGTAGCGGGAGTGGGTCCTACGAGCAGTACTTC. Residues: CASSPGSGSGSYEQYF.

This clone was counted only a few times. The chain uses TRBV29-1 and TRBJ2-1; 7 bases are shared with TRBD2. Germline-derived CDR1 and CDR2 are SQVTM and ANQGSEA. The CDR3 sequence is 13 residues long. V lost 7 bases, J lost 10 bases, and 13 bases stayed unmatched. CDR3: CSGKAGTFQEQFF. CDR3 in DNA: TGCAGCGGAAAAGCGGGAACTTTCCAAGAGCAGTTCTTC.

This clone was seen more than once but under ten times. The rearrangement joins TRBV29-1 to TRBJ1-2; D gene uncertain. The CDR3 length is 13 residues. Looked up from germline, CDR1 is SQVTM and CDR2 is ANQGSEA. Deletions cut 5 bases from V and 0 bases from J, with 10 bases between. The CDR3 DNA sequence: TGCAGCGTTACCTCGGGTTCTAACTATGGCTACACCTTC. This encodes CSVTSGSNYGYTF.

This clone was counted a few times. This chain joins TRBV9 and TRBJ2-1; TRBD2 aligns across 8 bases. This CDR3 is built from 17 residues. Germline CDR1 is SGDLS and CDR2 is YYNGEE. V was clipped by 3 bases and J by 10 bases; unmatched bases: 18. Written as DNA, the CDR3 is TGTGCCAGCAGCGAGCCCCACGGGGGGGCCACCGTGGGGGAGCAGTTCTTC. Translated, it gives CASSEPHGGATVGEQFF.

This clone was picked up a small number of times. DNA of the CDR3: TGTGCCAGCAGTTCACCGGGACATTCCTACGAGCAGTACTTC. Its protein product is CASSSPGHSYEQYF. The V and J genes are TRBV6-5 and TRBJ2-7; D perhaps matches TRBD1 (6 bases). V lost 4 bases to trimming and J lost 1 base, with 11 bases between them. Germline CDR1 reads MNHEY; CDR2 reads SVGAGI. The CDR3 is 14 amino acids.